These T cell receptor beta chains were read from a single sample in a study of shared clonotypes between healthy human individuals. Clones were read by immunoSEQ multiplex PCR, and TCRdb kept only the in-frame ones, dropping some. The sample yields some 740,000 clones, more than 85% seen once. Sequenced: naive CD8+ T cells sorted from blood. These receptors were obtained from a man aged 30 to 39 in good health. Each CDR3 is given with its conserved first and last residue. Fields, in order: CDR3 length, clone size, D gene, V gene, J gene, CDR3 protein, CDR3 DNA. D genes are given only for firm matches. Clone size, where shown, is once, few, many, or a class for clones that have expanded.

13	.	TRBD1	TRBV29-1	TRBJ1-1	CSVAGGHNTEAFF	TGCAGCGTTGCAGGGGGACACAACACTGAAGCTTTCTTT
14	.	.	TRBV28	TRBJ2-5	CASSWAAGKKTQYF	TGTGCCAGCAGTTGGGCGGCAGGGAAAAAGACCCAGTACTTC
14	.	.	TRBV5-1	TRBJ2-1	CASSSAEPYNEQFF	TGCGCCAGCAGCTCAGCGGAGCCCTACAATGAGCAGTTCTTC
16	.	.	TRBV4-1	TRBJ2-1	CASSTSHRSSYNEQFF	TGCGCCAGCAGCACCTCTCACCGGAGCTCCTACAATGAGCAGTTCTTC
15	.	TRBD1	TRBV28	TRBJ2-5	CASRQNRGVMETQYF	TGTGCCAGCAGGCAGAACAGGGGGGTAATGGAGACCCAGTACTTC
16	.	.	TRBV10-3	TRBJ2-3	CAISEFRGTSTDTQYF	TGTGCCATCAGTGAGTTTCGCGGGACCAGCACAGATACGCAGTATTTT
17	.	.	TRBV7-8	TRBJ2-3	CASSFYTPLYSTDTQYF	TGTGCCAGCAGCTTCTACACACCTCTCTACAGCACAGATACGCAGTATTTT
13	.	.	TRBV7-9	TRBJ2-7	CASSFTADYEQYF	TGTGCCAGCAGCTTCACAGCGGACTACGAGCAGTACTTC
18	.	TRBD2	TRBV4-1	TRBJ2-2	CASSQEPHPSGNAGELFF	TGCGCCAGCAGCCAAGAACCACACCCTAGCGGGAACGCCGGGGAGCTGTTTTTT
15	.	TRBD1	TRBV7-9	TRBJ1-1	CASSFPGGAGTEAFF	TGTGCCAGCAGCTTCCCAGGGGGCGCAGGCACTGAAGCTTTCTTT
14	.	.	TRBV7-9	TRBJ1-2	CASSLGVAAAGYTF	TGTGCCAGCAGCTTAGGGGTAGCCGCCGCGGGCTACACCTTC
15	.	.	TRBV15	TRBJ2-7	CATSQKREPPGEQYF	TGTGCCACCAGCCAGAAGCGTGAGCCCCCCGGGGAGCAGTACTTC
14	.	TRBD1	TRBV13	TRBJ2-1	CASSLGYAADRGFF	TGTGCCAGCAGCTTAGGCTATGCAGCGGACAGGGGGTTCTTC
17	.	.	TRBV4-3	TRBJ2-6	CASSQDGLGSGANVLTF	TGCGCCAGCAGCCAAGATGGACTCGGCTCTGGGGCCAACGTCCTGACTTTC
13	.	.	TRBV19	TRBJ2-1	CASSISSYNEQFF	TGTGCCAGTAGTATTAGCAGTTACAATGAGCAGTTCTTC
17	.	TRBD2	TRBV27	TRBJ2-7	CASSRLAGAIGTYEQYF	TGTGCCAGCAGCCGACTAGCGGGAGCCATTGGGACCTACGAGCAGTACTTC
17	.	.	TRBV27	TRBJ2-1	CASSFLPPGQRQHEQFF	TGTGCCAGCAGTTTCCTGCCTCCGGGTCAACGTCAGCATGAGCAGTTCTTC
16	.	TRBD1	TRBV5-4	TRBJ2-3	CASSVYRGLSTDTQYF	TGTGCCAGCAGCGTGTACAGGGGTCTAAGCACAGATACGCAGTATTTT
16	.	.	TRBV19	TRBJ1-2	CASSMAPERRTYGYTF	TGTGCCAGTAGTATGGCTCCCGAGCGGCGAACCTATGGCTACACCTTC
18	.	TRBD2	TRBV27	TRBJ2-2	CASSFLPSGRWVTGELFF	TGTGCCAGCAGTTTCTTGCCTAGCGGGAGATGGGTCACCGGGGAGCTGTTTTTT
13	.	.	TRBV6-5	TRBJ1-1	CASSPSGVTEAFF	TGTGCCAGCAGTCCTTCAGGGGTCACTGAAGCTTTCTTT
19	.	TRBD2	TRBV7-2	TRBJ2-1	CASSLAWTSGRQPYNEQFF	TGTGCCAGCAGCTTAGCGTGGACTAGCGGGAGACAACCCTACAATGAGCAGTTCTTC
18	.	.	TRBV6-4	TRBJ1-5	CASSPIRGTSYSNQPQHF	TGTGCCAGCAGTCCTATAAGGGGCACAAGCTATAGCAATCAGCCCCAGCATTTT
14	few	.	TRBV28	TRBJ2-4	CASRPGYNKNIQYF	TGTGCCAGCCGGCCAGGGTATAACAAAAACATTCAGTACTTC
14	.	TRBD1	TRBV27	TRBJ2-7	CASRAPGQGDEQYF	TGTGCCAGTCGCGCCCCGGGACAGGGGGACGAGCAGTACTTC
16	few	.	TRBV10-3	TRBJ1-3	CAIRRRDILSGNTIYF	TGTGCCATCAGGAGACGGGACATCCTCTCTGGAAACACCATATATTTT
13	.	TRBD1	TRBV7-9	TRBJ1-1	CASSLAGTAEAFF	TGTGCCAGCAGCTTAGCGGGGACAGCTGAAGCTTTCTTT
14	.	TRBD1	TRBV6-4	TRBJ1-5	CASSDLDRDQPQHF	TGTGCCAGCAGTGACTTGGACAGGGATCAGCCCCAGCATTTT
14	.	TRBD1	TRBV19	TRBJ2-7	CASSTGTGGYEQYF	TGTGCCAGTAGCACCGGGACAGGGGGCTACGAGCAGTACTTC
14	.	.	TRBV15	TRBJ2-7	CATSSRDLKYEQYF	TGTGCCACCAGCAGCCGGGACTTAAAATACGAGCAGTACTTC
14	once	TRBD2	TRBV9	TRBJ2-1	CASSGPTSPNEQFF	TGTGCCAGCAGCGGACCGACTAGCCCCAATGAGCAGTTCTTC
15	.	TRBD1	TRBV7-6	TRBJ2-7	CASSSGQGTNYEQYF	TGTGCCAGCAGCTCCGGACAGGGGACCAACTACGAGCAGTACTTC
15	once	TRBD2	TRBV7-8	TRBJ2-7	CASSSSLAGFYEQYF	TGTGCCAGCAGCTCCTCTCTAGCGGGATTCTACGAGCAGTACTTC
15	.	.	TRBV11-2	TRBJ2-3	CASSLFAGSTDTQYF	TGTGCCAGCAGCTTATTCGCAGGTAGCACAGATACGCAGTATTTT
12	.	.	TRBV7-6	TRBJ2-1	CASSLGNNEQFF	TGTGCCAGCAGCTTAGGGAACAATGAGCAGTTCTTC
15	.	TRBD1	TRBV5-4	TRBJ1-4	CASSPSGGQGTELFF	TGTGCCAGCAGCCCCAGCGGGGGACAGGGCACGGAACTGTTTTTT
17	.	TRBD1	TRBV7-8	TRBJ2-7	CASSLIGQGASSYEQYF	TGCGCCAGCAGCTTAATCGGCCAGGGGGCGAGCTCCTACGAGCAGTACTTC
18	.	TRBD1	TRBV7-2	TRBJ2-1	CASSLVRARGRNYNEQFF	TGTGCCAGCAGCTTAGTTCGCGCCAGGGGGCGAAACTACAATGAGCAGTTCTTC
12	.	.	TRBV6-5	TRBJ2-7	CASSADGYEQYF	TGTGCCAGCAGTGCTGACGGCTACGAGCAGTACTTC
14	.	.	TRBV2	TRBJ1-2	CASSERDGSGGYTF	TGTGCCAGCAGTGAACGTGATGGGTCCGGGGGCTACACCTTC
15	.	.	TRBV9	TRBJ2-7	CASSVVPGNMYEQYF	TGTGCCAGCAGCGTAGTGCCGGGGAATATGTACGAGCAGTACTTC
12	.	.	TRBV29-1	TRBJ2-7	CSVWGSSYEQYF	TGCAGCGTTTGGGGGAGCTCCTACGAGCAGTACTTC